The T cell receptor beta chain under discussion was sequenced for a study of T cell responses to AZD1222 COVID-19 vaccine. Study details: Second-dose timings of about 4 or about 12 weeks were pooled.

Concerning this clone itself: What it recognizes is unknown.

The study's findings and limits: Possibly, clonal diversity was underestimated; donors were largely white British and included more females. None of the repertoires were sampled until the peak T cell response had passed. Spike-specific TCR breadth and depth went up after people got two AZD1222 doses.

After removal of 10 bases from V and 0 bases from J, the junction contained 17 bases not matched to a gene. There are 17 residues in the CDR3. Per germline, CDR1 MNHEY and CDR2 SMNVEV (reference sequence). The method was immunoSEQ multiplex PCR; TCRdb's version includes in-frame clones alone and lacks a portion of them. The data show about 110,000 clones, about 81% seen once. The clonotype was recovered from an adult in good health. The V gene is TRBV27, the J gene TRBJ1-1; 7 nucleotides align to TRBD1. Sequencing was performed on peripheral blood, taken on day 0 of AZD1222 vaccination. CDR3 sequence (DNA): TGTGCCACCCGCCCAAACTTATGGGACAGCATGAACACTGAAGCTTTCTTT. Encoded protein: CATRPNLWDSMNTEAFF.